Sequencing of this TCR beta chain was carried out in a study of blood T cell repertoires in COVID-19. A few counts support this clone. The germline gives CDR1 MDHEN, CDR2 SYDVKM. This CDR3 spans 14 amino acids. V was clipped by 3 bases and J by 4 bases, with 10 bases between them. Repertoires were generated with immunoSEQ multiplex PCR, while TCRdb's copy carries only in-frame clones and drops some. This table holds under 200,000 clones, about four fifths found once. The rearrangement joins TRBV28 to TRBJ1-3, with D possibly being TRBD1 (5 bases). The receptor comes from a human donor with acute or convalescent COVID-19. The donor label of this sample is uncertain. Sequenced sample: peripheral blood. CDR3 in DNA: TGTGCCAGCAGTTTCGGCAGGGCCGGAAACACCATATATTTT. It codes for CASSFGRAGNTIYF.